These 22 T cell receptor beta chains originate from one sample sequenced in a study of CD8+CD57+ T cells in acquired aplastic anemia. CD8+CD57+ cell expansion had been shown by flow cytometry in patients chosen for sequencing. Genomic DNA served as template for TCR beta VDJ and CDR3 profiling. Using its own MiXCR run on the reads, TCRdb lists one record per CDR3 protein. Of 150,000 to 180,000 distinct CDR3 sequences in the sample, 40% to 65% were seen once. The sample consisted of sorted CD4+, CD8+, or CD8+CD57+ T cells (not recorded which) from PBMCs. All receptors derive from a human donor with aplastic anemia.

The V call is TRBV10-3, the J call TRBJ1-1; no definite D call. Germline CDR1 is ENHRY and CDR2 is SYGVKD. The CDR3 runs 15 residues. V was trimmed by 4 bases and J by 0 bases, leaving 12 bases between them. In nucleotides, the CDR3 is TGTGCCATCAGTGTAGACGGAGCCATGAACACTGAAGCTTTCTTT. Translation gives CAISVDGAMNTEAFF.

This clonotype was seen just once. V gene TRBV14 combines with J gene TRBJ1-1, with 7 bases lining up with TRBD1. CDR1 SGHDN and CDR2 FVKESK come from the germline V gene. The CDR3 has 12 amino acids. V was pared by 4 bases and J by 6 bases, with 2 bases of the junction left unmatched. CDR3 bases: TGTGCCAGCAGCCCGACAGGGCCTGAAGCTTTCTTT. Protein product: CASSPTGPEAFF.

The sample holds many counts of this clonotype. CDR3: CASSGGPGLTSYHPYEQYF. The CDR3 nucleotides are TGTGCCAGCAGTGGGGGGCCGGGACTAACGTCGTACCACCCCTACGAGCAGTACTTC. J is TRBJ2-7 and V is TRBV6-1, with D perhaps TRBD2 (7 bases). The ends were cut back, 4 bases at V and 2 bases at J, with 27 bases in the middle. Germline values: CDR1 MNHNS, CDR2 SASEGT. There are 19 residues in the CDR3.

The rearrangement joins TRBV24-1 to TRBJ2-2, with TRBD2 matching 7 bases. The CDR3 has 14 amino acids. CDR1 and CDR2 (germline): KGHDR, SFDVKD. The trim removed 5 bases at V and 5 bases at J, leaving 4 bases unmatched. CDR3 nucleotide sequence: TGTGCCACCAGTGTAAGGGGAGGGACCGGGGAGCTGTTTTTT. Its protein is CATSVRGGTGELFF.

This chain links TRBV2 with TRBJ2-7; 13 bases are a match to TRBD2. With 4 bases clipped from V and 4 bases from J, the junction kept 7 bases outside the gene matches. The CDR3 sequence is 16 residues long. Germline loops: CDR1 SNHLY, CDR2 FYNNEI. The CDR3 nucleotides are TGTGCCAGCAGTGCTCCAGGACTAGCGGGAGTTTACGAGCAGTACTTC. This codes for CASSAPGLAGVYEQYF. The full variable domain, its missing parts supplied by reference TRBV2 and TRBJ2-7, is EPEVTQTPSHQVTQMGQEVILRCVPISNHLYFYWYRQILGQKVEFLVSFYNNEISEKSEIFDDQFSVERPDGSNFTLKIRSTKLEDSAMYFCASSAPGLAGVYEQYFGPGTRLTVT.

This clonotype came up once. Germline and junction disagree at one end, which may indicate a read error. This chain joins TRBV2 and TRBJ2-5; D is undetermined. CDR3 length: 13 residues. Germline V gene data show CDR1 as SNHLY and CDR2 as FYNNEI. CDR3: CASREVASRTQYF. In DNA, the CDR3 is TGTGCCAGCAGGGAAGTGGCTTCTCGGACCCAGTACTTC.

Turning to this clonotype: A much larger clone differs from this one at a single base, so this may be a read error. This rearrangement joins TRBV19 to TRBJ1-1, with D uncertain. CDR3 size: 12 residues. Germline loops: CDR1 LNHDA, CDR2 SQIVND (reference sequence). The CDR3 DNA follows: TGTGCCGGTAGTATCCCCGGGACTGAAGCTTTCTTT. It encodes CAGSIPGTEAFF.

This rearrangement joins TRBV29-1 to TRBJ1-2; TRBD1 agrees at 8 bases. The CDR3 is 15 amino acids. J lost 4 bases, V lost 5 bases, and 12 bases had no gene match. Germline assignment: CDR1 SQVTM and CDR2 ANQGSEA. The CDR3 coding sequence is TGCAGCGTTCGCTGGACAGGGCAACAGTCCTATGGCTACACCTTC. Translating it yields CSVRWTGQQSYGYTF. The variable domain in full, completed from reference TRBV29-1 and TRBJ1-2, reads SAVISQKPSRDICQRGTSLTIQCQVDSQVTMMFWYRQQPGQSLTLIATANQGSEATYESGFVIDKFPISRPNLTFSTLTVSNMSPEDSSIYLCSVRWTGQQSYGYTFGSGTRLTVV.

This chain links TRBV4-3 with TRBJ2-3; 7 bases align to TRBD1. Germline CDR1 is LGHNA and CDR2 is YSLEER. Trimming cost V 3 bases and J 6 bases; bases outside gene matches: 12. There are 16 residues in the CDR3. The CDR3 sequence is CASSHDFKGASDTQYF. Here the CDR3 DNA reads TGCGCCAGCAGCCACGATTTTAAGGGGGCGTCCGATACGCAGTATTTT.

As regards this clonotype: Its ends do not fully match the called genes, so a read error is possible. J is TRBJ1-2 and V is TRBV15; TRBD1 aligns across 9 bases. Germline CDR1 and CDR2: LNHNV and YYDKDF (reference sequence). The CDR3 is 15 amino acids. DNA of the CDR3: TGTGCCACCAGCGGAGACCGGGACAGGGTTTATGGCTACACCTTC. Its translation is CATSGDRDRVYGYTF.

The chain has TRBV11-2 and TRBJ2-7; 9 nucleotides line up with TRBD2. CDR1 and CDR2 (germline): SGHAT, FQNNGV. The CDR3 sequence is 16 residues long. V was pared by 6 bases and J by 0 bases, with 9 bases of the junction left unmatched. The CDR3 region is CASSLTSGYISYEQYF. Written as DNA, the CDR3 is TGTGCCAGCAGTTTGACTAGCGGCTACATCTCCTACGAGCAGTACTTC.

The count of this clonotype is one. In nucleotides, the CDR3 is TGTGCCAGCAGCCATCCTACTAATAATGAGCAGTTCTTC. This translates into CASSHPTNNEQFF. This sequence joins TRBV7-9 and TRBJ2-1; D is unclear. This CDR3 has 13 amino acids. V shed 5 bases and J shed 7 bases, with 12 bases lying between them. CDR1 is SEHNR and CDR2 is FQNEAQ in the germline V gene (reference sequence).

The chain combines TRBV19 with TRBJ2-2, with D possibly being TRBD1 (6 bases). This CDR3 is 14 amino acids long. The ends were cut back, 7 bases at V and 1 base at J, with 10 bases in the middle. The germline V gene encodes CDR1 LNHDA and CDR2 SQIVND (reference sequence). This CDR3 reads CASTKTGNTGELFF. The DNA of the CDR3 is TGTGCCAGTACCAAGACAGGGAACACCGGGGAGCTGTTTTTT.

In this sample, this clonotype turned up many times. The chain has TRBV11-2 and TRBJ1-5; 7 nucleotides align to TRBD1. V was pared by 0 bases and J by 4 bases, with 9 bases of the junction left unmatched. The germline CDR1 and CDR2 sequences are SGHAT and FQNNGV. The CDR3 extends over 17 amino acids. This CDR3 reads CASSLEQGWGLNQPQHF. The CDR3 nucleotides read TGTGCCAGCAGCTTAGAACAGGGGTGGGGACTAAATCAGCCCCAGCATTTT.

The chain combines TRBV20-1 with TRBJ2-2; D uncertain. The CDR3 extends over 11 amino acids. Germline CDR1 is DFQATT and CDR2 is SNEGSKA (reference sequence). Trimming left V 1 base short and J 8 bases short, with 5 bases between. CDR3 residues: CSARVEGELFF. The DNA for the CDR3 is TGCAGTGCTAGAGTGGAGGGGGAGCTGTTTTTT.

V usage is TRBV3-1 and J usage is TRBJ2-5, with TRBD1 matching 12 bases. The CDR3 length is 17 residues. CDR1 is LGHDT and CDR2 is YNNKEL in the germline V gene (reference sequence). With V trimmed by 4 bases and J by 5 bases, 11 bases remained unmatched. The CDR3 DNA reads TGTGCCAGCAGCCCCAGGAGTCGGGACAGGGGGCCTGAGACCCAGTACTTC. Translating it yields CASSPRSRDRGPETQYF.

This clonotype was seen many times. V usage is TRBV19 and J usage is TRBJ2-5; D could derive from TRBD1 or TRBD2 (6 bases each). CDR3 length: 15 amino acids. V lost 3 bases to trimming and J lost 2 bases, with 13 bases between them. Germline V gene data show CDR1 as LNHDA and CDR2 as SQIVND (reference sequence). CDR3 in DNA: TGTGCCAGTAGTATCCCCGGGGGCTATCAAGAGACCCAGTACTTC. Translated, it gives CASSIPGGYQETQYF. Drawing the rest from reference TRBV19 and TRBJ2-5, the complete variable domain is DGGITQSPKYLFRKEGQNVTLSCEQNLNHDAMYWYRQDPGQGLRLIYYSQIVNDFQKGDIAEGYSVSREKKESFPLTVTSAQKNPTAFYLCASSIPGGYQETQYFGPGTRLLVL.

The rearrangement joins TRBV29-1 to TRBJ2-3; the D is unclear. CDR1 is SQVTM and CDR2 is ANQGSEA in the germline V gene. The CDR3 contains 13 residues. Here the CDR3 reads CSSSFTNTDTQYF. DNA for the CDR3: TGCTCTTCCAGTTTTACGAACACAGATACGCAGTATTTT.

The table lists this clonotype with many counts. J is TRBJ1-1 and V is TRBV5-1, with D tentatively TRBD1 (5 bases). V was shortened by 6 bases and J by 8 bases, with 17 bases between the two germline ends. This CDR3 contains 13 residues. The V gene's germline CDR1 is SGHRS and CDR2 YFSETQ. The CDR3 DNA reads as TGCGCCAGCATCGGCGGGGCGAAAACGGAAGCTTTCTTT. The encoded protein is CASIGGAKTEAFF. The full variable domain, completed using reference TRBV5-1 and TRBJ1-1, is KAGVTQTPRYLIKTRGQQVTLSCSPISGHRSVSWYQQTPGQGLQFLFEYFSETQRNKGNFPGRFSGRQFSNSRSEMNVSTLELGDSALYLCASIGGAKTEAFFGQGTRLTVV.

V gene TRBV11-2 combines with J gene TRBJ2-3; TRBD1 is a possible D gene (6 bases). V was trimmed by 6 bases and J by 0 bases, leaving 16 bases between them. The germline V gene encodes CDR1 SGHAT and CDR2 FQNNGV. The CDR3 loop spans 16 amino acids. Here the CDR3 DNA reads TGTGCCAGCAGGCGACCGAGGACAGCTAGCACAGATACGCAGTATTTT. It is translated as CASRRPRTASTDTQYF.

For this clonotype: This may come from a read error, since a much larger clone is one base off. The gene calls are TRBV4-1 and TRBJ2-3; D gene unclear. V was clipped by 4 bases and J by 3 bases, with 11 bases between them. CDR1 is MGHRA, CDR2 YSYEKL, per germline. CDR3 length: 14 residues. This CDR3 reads CASSRRRETDTQYF. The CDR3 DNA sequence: TGCGCCAGCAGCCGAAGACGTGAGACAGATACGCAGTATTTT.

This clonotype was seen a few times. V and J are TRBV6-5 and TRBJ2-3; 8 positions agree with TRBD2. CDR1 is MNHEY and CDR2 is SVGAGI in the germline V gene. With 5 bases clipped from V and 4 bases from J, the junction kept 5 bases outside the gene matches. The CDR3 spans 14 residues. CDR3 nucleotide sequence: TGTGCCAGCAGTAGGGCGGGGGGCCCAGATACGCAGTATTTT. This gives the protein CASSRAGGPDTQYF.